Listed below are T cell receptor beta chains from one sample, sequenced in a study of cytomegalovirus exposure and HLA in healthy donors. Method: immunoSEQ multiplex PCR; TCRdb's copy keeps in-frame clones and lacks some. The table lists about 31,000 clones, less than 55% of them singletons. What was sequenced was PBMCs. These receptors all stem from a woman between 50 and 59 years old in good health and CMV-seronegative. CDR3s include the opening cysteine and the closing phenylalanine or tryptophan. The D gene is left open where the match is weak. Size is stated for part of the rows, as once, few or many counts, or as a class when the clone is expanded.

CDR3 length	V gene	clone size	J gene	D gene	CDR3 protein	CDR3 DNA
11	TRBV5-6	few	TRBJ2-5	NA	CASSRAGTQYF	TGTGCCAGCAGCCGTGCGGGGACCCAGTACTTC
16	TRBV19	NA	TRBJ2-3	TRBD2	CASSIRSGGGTDTQYF	TGTGCCAGTAGTATTCGGAGCGGGGGAGGAACAGATACGCAGTATTTT
13	TRBV28	NA	TRBJ1-2	NA	CASSRTANYGYTF	TGTGCCAGCAGCCGGACAGCAAACTATGGCTACACCTTC
10	TRBV29-1	NA	TRBJ1-2	NA	CSGVGDGYTF	TGCAGCGGGGTCGGGGATGGCTACACCTTC
18	TRBV27	few	TRBJ2-3	TRBD2	CASSPATTSGRATDTQYF	TGTGCCAGCAGTCCCGCAACGACTAGCGGGAGGGCGACAGATACGCAGTATTTT
14	TRBV5-1	few	TRBJ2-1	NA	CASGRLSSYNEQFF	TGCGCCAGCGGCCGACTGTCCTCCTACAATGAGCAGTTCTTC
17	TRBV7-3	NA	TRBJ2-3	TRBD2	CASSYTGTSGRADTQYF	TGTGCCAGCAGCTATACCGGGACTAGCGGGAGAGCAGATACGCAGTATTTT
19	TRBV7-9	NA	TRBJ2-1	TRBD2	CASSLARELAGGSYNEQFF	TGTGCCAGCAGCTTAGCGAGAGAGTTAGCGGGGGGCTCCTACAATGAGCAGTTCTTC
15	TRBV5-4	NA	TRBJ2-3	NA	CASSLGGASADTQYF	TGTGCCAGCAGCTTAGGGGGGGCCAGCGCAGATACGCAGTATTTT
14	TRBV27	NA	TRBJ2-4	NA	CASSSGLYRDIQYF	TGTGCCAGCAGTTCGGGACTCTATCGGGACATTCAGTACTTC
14	TRBV27	NA	TRBJ2-7	NA	CASSFGGRAYEQYF	TGTGCCAGCAGTTTCGGTGGCAGGGCCTACGAGCAGTACTTC
14	TRBV7-2	once	TRBJ2-1	NA	CASSPDWQNNEQFF	TGTGCCAGCAGCCCCGACTGGCAAAACAATGAGCAGTTCTTC
15	TRBV5-1	NA	TRBJ2-5	TRBD2	CASSFGRGGRETQYF	TGCGCCAGCAGCTTTGGGCGGGGGGGCCGTGAGACCCAGTACTTC
16	TRBV6-6	NA	TRBJ2-5	NA	CASSYPIGGLEETQYF	TGTGCCAGCAGTTACCCCATTGGAGGGTTGGAAGAGACCCAGTACTTC
14	TRBV25-1	few	TRBJ2-3	TRBD2	CASSEAGGTDTQYF	TGTGCCAGCAGTGAAGCGGGAGGGACAGATACGCAGTATTTT